This T cell receptor (beta chain) was obtained from a study of blood T cell repertoires in COVID-19. The germline V gene has CDR1 SSHAT and CDR2 FNYEAQ (reference sequence). The V gene end was trimmed by 5 bases and the J gene end by 0 bases; junction bases not matched to a gene: 8. There are 17 residues in the CDR3. Original methodology: From reference gene primer amplification, estimates of nucleated cell counts were derived. The method was immunoSEQ multiplex PCR; TCRdb's version includes in-frame clones alone and lacks a portion of them. The D gene and trimming were derived from the DNA, and the V and J assignments and clone size from that table. The table includes approximately 300,000 clones, more than 85% detected once.

The source is a woman aged 25 to 39 who had been exposed to COVID-19. The chain is built from TRBV7-7 and TRBJ2-1; 9 bases align to TRBD1. Sequenced material: PBMCs or T cells enriched from blood (not recorded which). The CDR3 DNA is TGTGCCAGCAGCCAGGGACAGGGTCCCAGCTCCTACAATGAGCAGTTCTTC. Translated, it gives CASSQGQGPSSYNEQFF. Complete variable domain (other parts from reference TRBV7-7 and TRBJ2-1): GAGVSQSPRYKVTKRGQDVTLRCDPISSHATLYWYQQALGQGPEFLTYFNYEAQPDKSGLPSDRFSAERPEGSISTLTIQRTEQRDSAMYRCASSQGQGPSSYNEQFFGPGTRLTVL.